This TCR beta chain originates from a study of blood T cell repertoires in COVID-19. Study at large: Samples came from the United States, Italy and Spain, spanning acute and convalescent COVID-19. In each case, the material was cDNA or gDNA derived from T cells, B-cell-depleted T cells, or PBMCs.

Source study methods: Estimation of nucleated cell counts relied on the amplification of reference gene primers. Sequencing used immunoSEQ multiplex PCR; TCRdb keeps in-frame clones, though not all of them. V and J calls and clone size are given by that table; D and trimming were obtained from the DNA. The sample includes around 700,000 clones, around 89% of them seen just once. The junction had 2 bases not matched to a gene; V was cut back by 5 bases and J by 4 bases. The length of the CDR3 is 14 residues. Germline CDR1 reads GTSNPN; CDR2 reads SVGIG (reference sequence). This TCR was sampled from a woman aged 18 to 35 with acute or convalescent COVID-19. The sample consisted of peripheral blood. This chain links TRBV30 with TRBJ2-1; 13 nucleotides line up with TRBD2. Written as DNA, the CDR3 is TGTGCCTGGCAGGGACTAGCGGGATACAATGAGCAGTTCTTC. Encoded protein: CAWQGLAGYNEQFF.